This entry lists 24 T cell receptor beta chains sequenced from one sample in a study of shared clonotypes between healthy human individuals. Generated by immunoSEQ multiplex PCR, the TCRdb table keeps only in-frame clones and is missing some. The sample has 1.5 million to 2.5 million clones, about 95% seen once. CD45RO-negative, CCR7-positively selected cells formed the naive CD8 fraction, excluding terminally differentiated effector memory CD45RA+ cells. Input material: naive CD8+ T cells sorted from blood. These receptors were taken from a man between 18 and 35 years old in good health.

This chain uses TRBV7-2 with TRBJ2-3, with D possibly matching TRBD2 (5 bases). Germline assignment: CDR1 SGHTA and CDR2 FQGNSA. The CDR3 has 15 amino acids. V lost 0 bases to trimming and J lost 4 bases, with 11 bases between them. In nucleotides, the CDR3 is TGTGCCAGCAGCTTAGCTCACGGGATACCAGATACGCAGTATTTT. It translates to CASSLAHGIPDTQYF.

The chain uses TRBV6-5 and TRBJ1-2; D ambiguous. V gave up 11 bases and J gave up 3 bases, with 7 bases separating them. From germline, CDR1 is MNHEY and CDR2 SVGAGI. The CDR3 runs 10 residues. The CDR3 is CAAGYYGYTF. Written as DNA, the CDR3 is TGTGCCGCCGGGTACTATGGCTACACCTTC.

The chain uses TRBV27 and TRBJ2-1; 7 bases fit TRBD2. Germline V CDR1 and CDR2: MNHEY, SMNVEV (reference sequence). The CDR3 covers 15 residues. V was pared by 2 bases and J by 10 bases, with 11 bases of the junction left unmatched. The CDR3 is CASSLIPLGAGEQFF. The CDR3 nucleotides read TGTGCCAGCAGTTTAATCCCTCTAGGAGCGGGGGAGCAGTTCTTC.

This clone was observed once. J is TRBJ2-7 and V is TRBV14, with a possible D match to TRBD1 (5 bases). The germline CDR1 and CDR2 sequences are SGHDN and FVKESK. V lost 2 bases to trimming and J lost 4 bases, with 12 bases between them. This CDR3 contains 14 residues. This chain's CDR3 is CASSQTGNPYEQYF. Here the CDR3 DNA reads TGTGCCAGCAGCCAAACAGGAAACCCGTACGAGCAGTACTTC.

This chain joins TRBV10-2 and TRBJ1-4; D gene ambiguous. The CDR3 has 13 residues. V lost 5 bases and J 5 bases, leaving 9 bases between the germline ends. Germline V gene sequence: CDR1 WSHSY, CDR2 SAAADI. CDR3 residues: CASSPDTNEKLFF. CDR3 in DNA: TGCGCCAGCAGTCCAGACACAAATGAAAAACTGTTTTTT.

This clone was found once. This chain uses TRBV12-5 with TRBJ2-7; tentative D call: TRBD2 (6 bases). The CDR3 runs to 16 residues. Per the germline V gene, CDR1 is LGHNT and CDR2 is FRNRAP. V lost 1 base and J lost 8, with 21 bases in between. The CDR3 DNA reads as TGTGCTAGTGGTTTGGCCACGCGGGACTTCCTTGTCAAGCAGTACTTC. Translation gives CASGLATRDFLVKQYF.

This clone was found once. V gene TRBV7-9 combines with J gene TRBJ1-1; D perhaps matches TRBD1 (5 bases). The CDR3 has 15 amino acids. Germline V gene lookup returns CDR1 SEHNR and CDR2 FQNEAQ (reference sequence). V lost 2 bases and J lost 0, with 10 bases in between. The CDR3: CASSLFEGMNTEAFF. The CDR3 coding sequence is TGTGCCAGCAGCTTATTTGAGGGGATGAACACTGAAGCTTTCTTT.

The chain combines TRBV29-1 with TRBJ2-1; the match to TRBD2 covers 7 bases. This CDR3 comprises 14 residues. The V segment lost 3 bases and the J segment 9 bases; nucleotides outside the gene matches: 11. Germline CDR1 is SQVTM and CDR2 is ANQGSEA. CDR3 sequence (DNA): TGCAGCGTTGACGGCGGGGGAACCTGGGTTGAGCAGTTCTTC. The encoded protein is CSVDGGGTWVEQFF.

This clone has more than one count but fewer than ten. J is TRBJ1-1 and V is TRBV7-6; D not resolved. The V gene lost 0 bases and the J gene lost 2 bases, with 7 bases spanning the gap. The CDR3 sequence is 14 residues long. From germline, CDR1 is SGHVS and CDR2 FNYEAQ. Written as DNA, the CDR3 is TGTGCCAGCAGCTTAGCGCCAGCTAACACTGAAGCTTTCTTT. The encoded protein is CASSLAPANTEAFF.

The chain recombines TRBV4-1 with TRBJ2-1, with D perhaps matching TRBD1 (6 bases). The germline V gene encodes CDR1 MGHRA and CDR2 YSYEKL. CDR3 length: 17 residues. The germline V and J ends were trimmed by 0 bases and 5 bases, with 17 bases remaining between them. The CDR3, as DNA: TGCGCCAGCAGCCAAGAGGGGCCCGAGGGGGAAGACAATGAGCAGTTCTTC. It translates to CASSQEGPEGEDNEQFF.

The chain links TRBV7-3 to TRBJ2-1, with 10 nucleotides matching TRBD2. CDR1 SGHTA and CDR2 FQGTGA come from the germline V gene. The CDR3 has 15 amino acids. The V segment lost 2 bases and the J segment 8 bases; nucleotides outside the gene matches: 6. The DNA of the CDR3 is TGTGCCAGCAGCTTATCAGCGGGGGGGCTCGATGAGCAGTTCTTC. This sequence encodes CASSLSAGGLDEQFF.

For the CDR3, the DNA is TGTGCCAGCAGACCGGGACAGGGGAACACCGGGGAGCTGTTTTTT. Translating gives CASRPGQGNTGELFF. The chain employs TRBV28 and TRBJ2-2; 9 nucleotides align to TRBD1. V dropped 6 bases and J dropped 1; count of bases not matched to a gene: 3. Germline CDR1 reads MDHEN; CDR2 reads SYDVKM. This CDR3 comprises 15 residues.

This chain links TRBV7-3 with TRBJ2-2; 7 bases line up with TRBD1. Germline V gives CDR1 SGHTA, CDR2 FQGTGA. This CDR3 region has 17 residues. The V and J ends lost 5 bases and 1 base, in that order; junction bases with no gene match: 10. The CDR3 here is CASSPYPWTGNTGELFF. CDR3 nucleotide sequence: TGTGCCAGCAGCCCTTACCCTTGGACAGGGAACACCGGGGAGCTGTTTTTT.

J is TRBJ1-1 and V is TRBV27; D remains ambiguous. V lost 2 bases to trimming and J lost 10 bases, with 11 bases between them. CDR1 and CDR2 (germline): MNHEY, SMNVEV (reference sequence). The CDR3 totals 12 residues. The chain's CDR3 is CASSLIGERAFF. For the CDR3, the DNA is TGTGCCAGCAGTTTAATCGGGGAACGAGCTTTCTTT.

Concerning this clone: This sample also contains other DNA sequences that code for the same CDR3. The chain recombines TRBV6-5 with TRBJ2-7, with 11 bases lining up with TRBD1. Germline-derived CDR1 and CDR2 are MNHEY and SVGAGI. The CDR3 runs to 15 residues. Trimming removed 0 bases from V and 4 bases from J; junction bases left unmatched: 2. This CDR3 is CASSYSGTGGYEQYF. The DNA for the CDR3 is TGTGCCAGCAGTTACTCCGGGACAGGGGGGTACGAGCAGTACTTC.

The V call is TRBV6-5, the J call TRBJ1-1; D not resolved. CDR1 is MNHEY, CDR2 SVGAGI, per germline. V shed 2 bases and J shed 0 bases, with 4 bases lying between them. This CDR3 is built from 13 residues. CDR3 in amino acids: CASSYKVNTEAFF. CDR3 coding DNA: TGTGCCAGCAGTTACAAAGTGAACACTGAAGCTTTCTTT.

Worth noting for this clone: Other DNA sequences in this specimen translate into the identical CDR3. V and J are TRBV6-5 and TRBJ2-3; TRBD2 agrees at 11 bases. The trim removed 0 bases at V and 4 bases at J, leaving 3 bases unmatched. CDR1 and CDR2 from the germline V gene are MNHEY and SVGAGI. CDR3 length equals 16 residues. The CDR3 protein is CASSYSSGGEADTQYF. DNA of the CDR3: TGTGCCAGCAGTTACTCTAGCGGGGGGGAAGCAGATACGCAGTATTTT.

The chain is built from TRBV10-1 and TRBJ2-7, with 8 bases lining up with TRBD2. CDR1 and CDR2 from the germline V gene are WNHNN and SYGVQD (reference sequence). This CDR3 region has 14 residues. V was clipped by 4 bases and J by 6 bases; unmatched bases: 8. The CDR3: CASSAREEISEQYF. CDR3 coding DNA: TGCGCCAGCAGTGCGCGGGAGGAGATTTCCGAGCAGTACTTC.

The count of this clone is one. The chain carries TRBV4-1 and TRBJ2-3; 7 bases match TRBD2. The J segment lost 3 bases and the V segment lost 0 bases, leaving 12 bases of the junction unmatched. The CDR3 is made up of 18 amino acids. Germline lookup yields CDR1 MGHRA and CDR2 YSYEKL. The CDR3 DNA is TGCGCCAGCAGCCAAGATTCGACGGGGGGTGAGTTTACAGATACGCAGTATTTT. It yields the protein CASSQDSTGGEFTDTQYF.

The chain uses TRBV7-2 and TRBJ2-2; D call uncertain. The CDR3 runs to 14 residues. The germline V and J ends were trimmed by 1 base and 4 bases, with 7 bases remaining between them. Germline loops: CDR1 SGHTA, CDR2 FQGNSA. The CDR3 is CASSLESGTGELFF. The CDR3 DNA reads TGTGCCAGCAGCTTAGAGTCCGGCACCGGGGAGCTGTTTTTT.

V is TRBV7-8 and J is TRBJ2-3; 7 bases fit TRBD2. CDR3 size: 16 residues. The junction had 4 bases not matched to a gene; V was cut back by 0 bases and J by 1 base. From germline, CDR1 is SGHVS and CDR2 FQNEAQ. The CDR3 protein is CASSLAGGPGTDTQYF. CDR3 nucleotide sequence: TGTGCCAGCAGCTTAGCGGGAGGGCCGGGCACAGATACGCAGTATTTT.

The chain combines TRBV11-2 with TRBJ1-4, with 7 bases identical to TRBD1. Trimming removed 5 bases from V and 7 bases from J; junction bases left unmatched: 7. This CDR3 contains 14 residues. Germline V gene lookup returns CDR1 SGHAT and CDR2 FQNNGV. The DNA for the CDR3 is TGTGCCAGCAGCAAGACAGGGCCGGGTGAAAAACTGTTTTTT. Protein sequence: CASSKTGPGEKLFF.

V is TRBV27 and J is TRBJ1-1; D might be TRBD1 (6 bases). This CDR3 comprises 14 residues. Per germline, CDR1 MNHEY and CDR2 SMNVEV (reference sequence). Trimming took 1 base from V and 6 from J, leaving 12 bases between them. The CDR3 spells CASSLLGGLAEAFF. The CDR3 DNA reads TGTGCCAGCAGTTTATTGGGGGGCTTAGCTGAAGCTTTCTTT.

The chain recombines TRBV5-6 with TRBJ2-3; 8 bases are shared with TRBD2. This CDR3 is 17 amino acids long. CDR1 SGHDT and CDR2 YYEEEE come from the germline V gene. V gave up 0 bases and J gave up 2 bases; unmatched junction bases: 8. As DNA, the CDR3 is TGTGCCAGCAGCTTGGGACTGCCTAGCGGGTACACAGATACGCAGTATTTT. It translates to CASSLGLPSGYTDTQYF.